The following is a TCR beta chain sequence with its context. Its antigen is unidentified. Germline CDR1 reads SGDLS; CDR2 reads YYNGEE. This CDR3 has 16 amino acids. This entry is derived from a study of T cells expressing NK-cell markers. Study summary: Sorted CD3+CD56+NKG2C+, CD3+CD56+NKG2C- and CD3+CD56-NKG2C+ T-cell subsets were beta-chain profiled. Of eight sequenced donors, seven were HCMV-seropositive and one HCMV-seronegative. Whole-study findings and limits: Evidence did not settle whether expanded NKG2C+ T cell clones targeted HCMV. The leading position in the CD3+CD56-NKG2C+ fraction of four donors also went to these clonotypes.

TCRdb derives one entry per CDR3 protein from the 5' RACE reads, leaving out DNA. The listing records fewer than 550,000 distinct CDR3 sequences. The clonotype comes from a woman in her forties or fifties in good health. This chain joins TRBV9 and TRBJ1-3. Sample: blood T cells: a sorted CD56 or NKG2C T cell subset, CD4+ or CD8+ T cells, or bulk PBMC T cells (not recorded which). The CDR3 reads CASSVAMAAQGNTIYF. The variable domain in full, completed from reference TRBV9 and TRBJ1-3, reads DSGVTQTPKHLITATGQRVTLRCSPRSGDLSVYWYQQSLDQGLQFLIQYYNGEERAKGNILERFSAQQFPDLHSELNLSSLELGDSALYFCASSVAMAAQGNTIYFGEGSWLTVV.